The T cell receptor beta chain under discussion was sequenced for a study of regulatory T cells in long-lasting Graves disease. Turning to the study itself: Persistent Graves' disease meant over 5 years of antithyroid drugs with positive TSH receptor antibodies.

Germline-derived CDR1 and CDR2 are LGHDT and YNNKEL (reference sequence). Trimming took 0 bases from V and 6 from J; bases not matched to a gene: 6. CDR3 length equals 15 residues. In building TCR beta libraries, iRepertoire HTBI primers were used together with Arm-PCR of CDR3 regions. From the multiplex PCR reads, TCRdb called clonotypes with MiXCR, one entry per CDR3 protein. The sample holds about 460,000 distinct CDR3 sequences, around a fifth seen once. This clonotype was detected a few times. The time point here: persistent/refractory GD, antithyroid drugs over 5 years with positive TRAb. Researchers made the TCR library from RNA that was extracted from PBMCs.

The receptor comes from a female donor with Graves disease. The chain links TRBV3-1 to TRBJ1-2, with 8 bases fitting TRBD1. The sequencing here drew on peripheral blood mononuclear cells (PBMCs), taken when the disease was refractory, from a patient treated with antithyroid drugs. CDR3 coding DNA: TGTGCCAGCAGCCAAGAGGTCCCCAGGGGGCATGGCTACACCTTC. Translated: CASSQEVPRGHGYTF.